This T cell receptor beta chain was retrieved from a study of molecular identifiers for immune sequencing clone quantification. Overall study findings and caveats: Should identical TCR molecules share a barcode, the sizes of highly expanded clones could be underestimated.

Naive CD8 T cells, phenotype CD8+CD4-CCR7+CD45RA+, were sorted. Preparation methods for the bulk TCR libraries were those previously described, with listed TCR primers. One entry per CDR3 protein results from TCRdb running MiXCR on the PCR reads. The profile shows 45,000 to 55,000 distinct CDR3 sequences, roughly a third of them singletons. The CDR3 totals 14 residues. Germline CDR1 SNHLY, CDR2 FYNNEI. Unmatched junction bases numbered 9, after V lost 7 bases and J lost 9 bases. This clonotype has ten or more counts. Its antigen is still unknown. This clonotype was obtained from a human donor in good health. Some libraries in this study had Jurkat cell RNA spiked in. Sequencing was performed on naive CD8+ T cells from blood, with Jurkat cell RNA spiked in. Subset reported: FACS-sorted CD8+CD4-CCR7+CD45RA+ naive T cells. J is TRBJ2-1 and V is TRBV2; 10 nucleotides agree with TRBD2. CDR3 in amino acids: CASTTSGPSGEQFF. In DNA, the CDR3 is TGTGCCAGCACGACTAGCGGGCCCTCCGGTGAGCAGTTCTTC.